These 7 T cell receptor beta chains share one sample of origin, sequenced in a study of CD8 T cells in ankylosing spondylitis. TCRdb passed the 5' RACE reads through MiXCR, listing each CDR3 protein once. The sample lists 55,000 or so distinct CDR3 sequences, approximately 7% occurring once. Sequencing was performed on blood, either unsorted or a sorted T cell fraction (not recorded which). These receptors were collected from a female donor with ankylosing spondylitis or in good health (not recorded which).

This clonotype was observed at least ten times. This chain uses TRBV19 with TRBJ1-2, with 7 bases that match TRBD1. This CDR3 comprises 14 residues. Germline CDR1 reads LNHDA; CDR2 reads SQIVND (reference sequence). V was clipped by 6 bases and J by 8 bases; unmatched bases: 12. This chain's CDR3 is CASSGDSLPRGYTF. In DNA, the CDR3 is TGTGCCAGTAGCGGGGACAGTCTTCCTAGGGGCTACACCTTC.

This clonotype has a count of ten or more. The rearrangement uses TRBV11-3 and TRBJ1-5, with D tentatively TRBD1 (6 bases). CDR3 length: 12 residues. The V end was cut by 4 bases, the J end by 10 bases, with 11 bases between. In germline, CDR1 is SGHNT, CDR2 YENEEA. CDR3 sequence reads: CASSYGRGPQHF. The DNA for the CDR3 is TGTGCCAGCAGCTACGGCAGGGGTCCCCAGCATTTT.

This clonotype was recorded many times. The chain links TRBV5-1 to TRBJ1-4; maybe TRBD1 (6 bases). The CDR3 sequence is 13 residues long. V was cut by 5 bases and J by 7 bases, with 12 bases left in between. Germline values: CDR1 SGHRS, CDR2 YFSETQ. The CDR3 region is CASRGQTPEKLFF. The CDR3 DNA follows: TGCGCCAGCAGAGGACAGACGCCTGAAAAACTGTTTTTT. The full variable domain, its missing parts supplied by reference TRBV5-1 and TRBJ1-4, is KAGVTQTPRYLIKTRGQQVTLSCSPISGHRSVSWYQQTPGQGLQFLFEYFSETQRNKGNFPGRFSGRQFSNSRSEMNVSTLELGDSALYLCASRGQTPEKLFFGSGTQLSVL.

The chain uses TRBV19 and TRBJ1-5; no reliable D call. The CDR3 has 13 amino acids. The V gene's germline CDR1 is LNHDA and CDR2 SQIVND (reference sequence). V was pared by 1 base and J by 7 bases, with 8 bases between. This CDR3 reads CASSIAPVQPQHF. The DNA for the CDR3 is TGTGCCAGTAGTATAGCTCCAGTCCAGCCCCAGCATTTT.

The chain is built from TRBV6-5 and TRBJ1-2, with D perhaps TRBD1 (5 bases). This CDR3 spans 15 amino acids. V was cut by 0 bases and J by 8 bases, with 16 bases left in between. Germline CDR1 and CDR2: MNHEY and SVGAGI. The CDR3 sequence: CASSYSPGTPYGYTF. The CDR3 region has the DNA TGTGCCAGCAGTTACTCTCCCGGGACCCCCTACGGCTACACCTTC.

Ten or more counts support this clonotype. This rearrangement joins TRBV5-1 to TRBJ2-2; D is unclear. The CDR3 runs to 13 residues. CDR1 is SGHRS and CDR2 is YFSETQ in the germline V gene. The V and J ends lost 3 bases and 9 bases respectively, with 12 bases between them. The chain's CDR3 is CASSWDSNWELFF. CDR3 in DNA: TGCGCCAGCAGCTGGGATAGTAATTGGGAGCTGTTTTTT. Full variable domain (remainder filled in from reference TRBV5-1 and TRBJ2-2): KAGVTQTPRYLIKTRGQQVTLSCSPISGHRSVSWYQQTPGQGLQFLFEYFSETQRNKGNFPGRFSGRQFSNSRSEMNVSTLELGDSALYLCASSWDSNWELFFGEGSRLTVL.

This clonotype was recorded many times. V gene TRBV27 combines with J gene TRBJ2-3, with D possibly being TRBD1 (5 bases). CDR1 is MNHEY and CDR2 is SMNVEV in the germline V gene (reference sequence). The CDR3 has 16 residues. Trimming left V 8 bases short and J 2 bases short, with 20 bases between. In DNA, the CDR3 is TGTGCCAGCGGATCGGACAACTTTCTTTTCACAGATACGCAGTATTTT. Translated: CASGSDNFLFTDTQYF.